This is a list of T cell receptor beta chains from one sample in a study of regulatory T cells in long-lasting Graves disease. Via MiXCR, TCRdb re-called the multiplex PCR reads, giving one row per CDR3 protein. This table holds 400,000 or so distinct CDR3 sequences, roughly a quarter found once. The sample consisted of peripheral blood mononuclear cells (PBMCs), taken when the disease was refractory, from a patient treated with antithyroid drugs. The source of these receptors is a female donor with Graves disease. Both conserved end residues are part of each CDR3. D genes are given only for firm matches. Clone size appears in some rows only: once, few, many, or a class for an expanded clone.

CASSARQGGTYNEQFF	TGTGCCAGCAGCGCCCGACAGGGGGGCACCTACAATGAGCAGTTCTTC	once	TRBD1	TRBV11-2	TRBJ2-1
CASSDGLLWGYTF	TGTGCCAGCAGTGACGGGCTCTTGTGGGGCTACACCTTC	many	NA	TRBV2	TRBJ1-2
CASRDRATNEKLFF	TGTGCCAGTAGGGACAGGGCAACTAATGAAAAACTGTTTTTT	NA	TRBD1	TRBV19	TRBJ1-4
CASSSTGTGVNTEAFF	TGTGCCAGCAGTTCAACCGGGACAGGCGTGAACACTGAAGCTTTCTTT	many	TRBD1	TRBV28	TRBJ1-1
CSAPPTGTGELFF	TGCAGTGCTCCCCCGACTGGCACCGGGGAGCTGTTTTTT	NA	NA	TRBV20-1	TRBJ2-2
CASSRTAGNTEAFF	TGTGCCAGCAGCCGAACGGCAGGGAACACTGAAGCTTTCTTT	NA	NA	TRBV7-8	TRBJ1-1
CASSLGQGNHNEQFF	TGTGCCAGCAGCTTAGGACAGGGTAACCACAATGAGCAGTTCTTC	NA	TRBD1	TRBV7-9	TRBJ2-1
CASGQGKTQYF	TGTGCCAGCGGACAGGGAAAGACCCAGTACTTC	NA	TRBD1	TRBV6-1	TRBJ2-5
CASRKSSAKNIQYF	TGTGCCAGCAGAAAGTCTAGCGCCAAAAACATTCAGTACTTC	few	NA	TRBV13	TRBJ2-4
CSAREAPVNEQFF	TGCAGTGCTAGGGAGGCCCCTGTCAATGAGCAGTTCTTC	NA	NA	TRBV20-1	TRBJ2-1
CASSQSGTLQETQYF	TGTGCCAGCAGTCAATCAGGGACGTTACAAGAGACCCAGTACTTC	many	NA	TRBV28	TRBJ2-5
CSAWSGSNQPQHF	TGCAGTGCTTGGTCGGGTAGCAATCAGCCCCAGCATTTT	few	NA	TRBV20-1	TRBJ1-5
CASSTHGTSSSYEQYF	TGCGCCAGCTCAACCCACGGGACTAGCAGCTCCTACGAGCAGTACTTC	NA	TRBD2	TRBV5-1	TRBJ2-7